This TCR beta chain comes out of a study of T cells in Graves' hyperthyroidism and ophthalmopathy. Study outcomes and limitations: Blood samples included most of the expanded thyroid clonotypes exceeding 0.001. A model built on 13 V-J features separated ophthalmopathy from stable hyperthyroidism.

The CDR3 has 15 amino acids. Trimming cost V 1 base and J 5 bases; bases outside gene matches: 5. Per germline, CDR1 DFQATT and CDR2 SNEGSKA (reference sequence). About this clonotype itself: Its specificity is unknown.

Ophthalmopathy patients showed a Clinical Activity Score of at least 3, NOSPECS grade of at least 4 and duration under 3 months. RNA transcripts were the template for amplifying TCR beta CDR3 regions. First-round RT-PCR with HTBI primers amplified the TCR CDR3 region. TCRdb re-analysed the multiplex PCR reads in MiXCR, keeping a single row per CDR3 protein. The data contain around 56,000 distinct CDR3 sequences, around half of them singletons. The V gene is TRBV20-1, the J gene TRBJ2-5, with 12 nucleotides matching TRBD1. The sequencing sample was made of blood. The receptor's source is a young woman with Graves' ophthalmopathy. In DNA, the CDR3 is TGCAGTGCTAGAGTGCGGGACAGGGGGCAGGAGACCCAGTACTTC. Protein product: CSARVRDRGQETQYF.